The clone carrying this T cell receptor (beta chain) was counted many times. The sample is drawn from a study of T-cell memory formation after mild COVID-19. 5'RACE primed at constant segments yielded TCR alpha and TCR beta cDNA libraries bearing sample barcodes and UMIs. Each CDR3 protein is one row after TCRdb ran MiXCR on the 5' RACE reads. In the table there are a few hundred thousand distinct CDR3 sequences, just under 20% of which are singletons. This TCR derives from a man aged 18-30 years who had mild COVID-19 (a few samples of this study predate the infection). Cell type and time point are not known. Sequences were obtained from PBMCs or a T cell subset sorted from them (not recorded which).

CDR3 DNA sequence: TGTGCCAGCAGTCGTAGGGACACCCATTTCGGAACGCAGTATTTT. Its protein product is CASSRRDTHFGTQYF. The chain has TRBV6-2 or TRBV6-3 and TRBJ2-3; D possibly corresponds to TRBD1 (6 bases). The germline V gene encodes CDR1 MNHEY and CDR2 SVGEGT. CDR3 length equals 15 residues. V lost 5 bases, J lost 9 bases, and 21 bases lay in between.